These 24 T cell receptor beta chains were all obtained from the same sample, sequenced in a study of beta chain features in type 1 diabetes. Every isolated RNA sample was fully reverse transcribed, so sequencing captured expressed TCRB transcripts. This table comes from immunoSEQ multiplex PCR, and its TCRdb copy is limited to in-frame clones, with some not included. The sample yields some 160,000 clones, about 9.8% seen once. The sequenced sample consisted of central memory CD4+ T cells from blood. The receptors come from a woman between 18 and 29 years old in good health.

This clone was counted only a few times. CDR3 in DNA: TGTGCCAGCAGCTTGGCTAGCGGCAATGAGCAGTTCTTC. As protein: CASSLASGNEQFF. This rearrangement joins TRBV5-4 to TRBJ2-1, with TRBD2 identical over 7 bases. Germline V gene sequence: CDR1 SGHNT, CDR2 YYREEE (reference sequence). After removal of 0 bases from V and 6 bases from J, the junction contained 0 bases not matched to a gene. The CDR3 sequence is 13 residues long.

Only a few counts were recorded for this clone. V and J are TRBV7-9 and TRBJ2-7; 11 bases map to TRBD2. After removal of 3 bases from V and 2 bases from J, the junction contained 6 bases not matched to a gene. Looked up from germline, CDR1 is SEHNR and CDR2 is FQNEAQ (reference sequence). This CDR3 is built from 16 residues. In nucleotides, the CDR3 is TGTGCCAGCAGCTTCCCCCTAGCGGGGGGCCCCTACGAGCAGTACTTC. Translating it yields CASSFPLAGGPYEQYF. The entire variable domain, with the rest obtained from reference TRBV7-9 and TRBJ2-7, is as follows: DTGVSQNPRHKITKRGQNVTFRCDPISEHNRLYWYRQTLGQGPEFLTYFQNEAQLEKSRLLSDRFSAERPKGSFSTLEIQRTEQGDSAMYLCASSFPLAGGPYEQYFGPGTRLTVT.

This clone was observed a few times. This rearrangement joins TRBV29-1 to TRBJ1-1; D may be TRBD1 (6 bases). The CDR3 consists of 13 residues. The V end was cut by 5 bases, the J end by 3 bases, with 13 bases between. Looked up from germline, CDR1 is SQVTM and CDR2 is ANQGSEA. The CDR3 nucleotides read TGCAGCGTTTCGGACAGTTGGGACACTGAAGCTTTCTTT. This gives the protein CSVSDSWDTEAFF.

There are a few counts of this clone. The V call is TRBV6-6, the J call TRBJ2-1, with 9 nucleotides matching TRBD1. This CDR3 spans 16 amino acids. Germline V gene data show CDR1 as MNHNY and CDR2 as SVGAGI (reference sequence). V was pared by 7 bases and J by 1 base, with 8 bases of the junction left unmatched. CDR3 region: CASKKGGTGSYNEQFF. CDR3 DNA: TGTGCCAGCAAAAAAGGAGGGACAGGGTCCTACAATGAGCAGTTCTTC.

This clone was found a few times. CDR3 in amino acids: CASSPWEGLQETQYF. In nucleotides, the CDR3 is TGTGCCAGCTCACCATGGGAGGGACTCCAAGAGACCCAGTACTTC. V and J are TRBV18 and TRBJ2-5, with 7 bases aligning to TRBD2. With 2 bases clipped from V and 1 base from J, the junction kept 4 bases outside the gene matches. Germline values: CDR1 KGHSH, CDR2 LQKENI. The CDR3 has 15 residues.

The CDR3 reads CASSLKSTQPLSYEQYF. The CDR3 coding sequence is TGCGCCAGCAGCTTGAAGTCTACCCAACCCCTCTCCTACGAGCAGTACTTC. The chain links TRBV5-1 to TRBJ2-7; no reliable D call. The CDR3 extends over 17 amino acids. The germline V gene has CDR1 SGHRS and CDR2 YFSETQ. V lost 1 base to trimming and J lost 0 bases, with 17 bases between them.

This clone occurred a few times. A much larger clone sits a single nucleotide away, making a read error possible. The sample has other DNA sequences that encode this CDR3 too. The V call is TRBV7-2, the J call TRBJ2-7, with D unresolved. The CDR3 covers 11 residues. CDR1 is SGHTA, CDR2 FQGNSA, per germline. Between the trimmed V and J ends, which lost 2 bases and 4 bases, there was a span of 3 bases. This CDR3 is CASSLQYEQYF. CDR3 sequence (DNA): TGTGCCAGCAGCTTACAATACGAGCAGTACTTC.

The chain uses TRBV10-3 and TRBJ2-7; a weak D match, TRBD1 (6 bases). V lost 10 bases and J lost 1, with 17 bases in between. Germline V gives CDR1 ENHRY, CDR2 SYGVKD. This CDR3 comprises 14 residues. In DNA, the CDR3 is TGTGCCACCAGAGTCTCCGGGACATCCTACGAGCAGTACTTC. As protein: CATRVSGTSYEQYF.

This clone came up a few times. The rearrangement uses TRBV6-1 and TRBJ1-1; D remains ambiguous. The CDR3 has 13 residues. V was shortened by 7 bases and J by 0 bases, with 9 bases between the two germline ends. From germline, CDR1 is MNHNS and CDR2 SASEGT. The CDR3 sequence is CASTLGVNTEAFF. CDR3 DNA sequence: TGTGCCAGCACCCTAGGCGTGAACACTGAAGCTTTCTTT.

V usage is TRBV30 and J usage is TRBJ1-4, with D possibly being TRBD1 (6 bases). The ends were cut back, 3 bases at V and 1 base at J, with 12 bases in the middle. Looked up from germline, CDR1 is GTSNPN and CDR2 is SVGIG (reference sequence). The CDR3 covers 15 residues. CDR3 residues: CAWRRGGRTNEKLFF. The CDR3 DNA sequence: TGTGCCTGGAGAAGGGGGGGGCGAACTAATGAAAAACTGTTTTTT.

This clone appeared once. The rearrangement uses TRBV5-1 and TRBJ2-7; 10 bases map to TRBD2. The germline gives CDR1 SGHRS, CDR2 YFSETQ. With 4 bases clipped from V and 3 bases from J, the junction kept 4 bases outside the gene matches. The CDR3 covers 14 residues. This CDR3 reads CASSPSGRGYEQYF. The CDR3 coding sequence is TGCGCCAGCAGCCCTAGCGGGAGAGGCTACGAGCAGTACTTC.

This clone was seen a few times. The chain is built from TRBV11-2 and TRBJ2-1; a possible D gene is TRBD2 (5 bases). The CDR3 has 13 residues. Germline assignment: CDR1 SGHAT and CDR2 FQNNGV. Deletions cut 2 bases from V and 9 bases from J, with 11 bases between. In nucleotides, the CDR3 is TGTGCCAGCAGCTTAAGCGGCTCCGGTGAGCAGTTCTTC. It is translated as CASSLSGSGEQFF.

The chain employs TRBV7-3 and TRBJ2-3; D perhaps matches TRBD2 (7 bases). Trimming took 2 bases from V and 3 from J, leaving 15 bases between them. Germline-derived CDR1 and CDR2 are SGHTA and FQGTGA. CDR3 size: 16 residues. The DNA for the CDR3 is TGTGCCAGCAGCTTAGTTGGGGGGGCTGGGACAGATACGCAGTATTTT. Translation gives CASSLVGGAGTDTQYF. Variable domain in full (rest from reference TRBV7-3 and TRBJ2-3): GAGVSQTPSNKVTEKGKYVELRCDPISGHTALYWYRQSLGQGPEFLIYFQGTGAADDSGLPNDRFFAVRPEGSVSTLKIQRTERGDSAVYLCASSLVGGAGTDTQYFGPGTRLTVL.

This clone came up a few times. V usage is TRBV6-5 and J usage is TRBJ1-1; D is unclear. Trimming removed 2 bases at V and 2 bases at J, with 9 bases between. Per germline, CDR1 MNHEY and CDR2 SVGAGI. The CDR3 sequence is 14 residues long. CDR3 amino acids: CASSYAGDNTEAFF. The DNA for the CDR3 is TGTGCCAGCAGTTACGCGGGTGATAACACTGAAGCTTTCTTT.

The chain joins TRBV21-1 to TRBJ1-2; the table assigns TRBD1, which was not confirmed against the DNA. TRBV21-1 is tagged as a pseudogene. The CDR3 contains 14 residues. The DNA for the CDR3 is TGTGCCAGCAGCCCCCGGGACAGGGACTATGGCTACACCTTC. Translating it yields CASSPRDRDYGYTF.

The rearrangement uses TRBV29-1 and TRBJ1-1, with TRBD1 as a possible D gene (5 bases). This CDR3 region has 12 residues. Germline loops: CDR1 SQVTM, CDR2 ANQGSEA. Trimming took 3 bases from V and 7 from J, leaving 12 bases between them. The CDR3 sequence: CSVDWGGNEAFF. As DNA, the CDR3 is TGCAGCGTTGACTGGGGGGGAAATGAAGCTTTCTTT.

The chain links TRBV7-2 to TRBJ2-3; possibly TRBD2 for D (6 bases). V shed 5 bases and J shed 5 bases, with 11 bases lying between them. The CDR3 consists of 13 residues. Germline-derived CDR1 and CDR2 are SGHTA and FQGNSA. CDR3: CASSPRLGDTQYF. The CDR3 nucleotides are TGTGCCAGCAGCCCTCGACTAGGAGATACGCAGTATTTT.

This sequence joins TRBV18 and TRBJ1-2; D remains ambiguous. Germline lookup yields CDR1 KGHSH and CDR2 LQKENI. Trimming removed 2 bases at V and 5 bases at J, with 9 bases between. CDR3 length equals 13 residues. The CDR3 loop is CASSPTEEYGYTF. CDR3 nucleotides: TGTGCCAGCTCACCAACAGAAGAGTATGGCTACACCTTC.

This clone has only a few counts. The chain carries TRBV30 and TRBJ2-1; 9 bases match TRBD2. CDR1 and CDR2 (germline): GTSNPN, SVGIG (reference sequence). The CDR3 runs 14 residues. V shed 7 bases and J 7 bases; nucleotides not matched to a gene: 11. CDR3 in DNA: TGTGCCTCAAGGGGTAGCGGGAGTATTAATGAGCAGTTCTTC. It translates to CASRGSGSINEQFF.

The V and J genes are TRBV5-1 and TRBJ2-1; weak D call: TRBD2 (5 bases). The germline gives CDR1 SGHRS, CDR2 YFSETQ. Trimming removed 2 bases at V and 1 base at J, with 13 bases between. The CDR3 runs 16 residues. The CDR3 DNA follows: TGCGCCAGCAGCTTTTCCGTTGGCGGGTCCTACAATGAGCAGTTCTTC. It specifies CASSFSVGGSYNEQFF.

The rearrangement links TRBV30 to TRBJ1-3; D call uncertain. The CDR3 spans 12 residues. Per the germline V gene, CDR1 is GTSNPN and CDR2 is SVGIG (reference sequence). V shed 4 bases and J shed 0 bases, with 4 bases lying between them. CDR3: CAWMSSGNTIYF. Here the CDR3 DNA reads TGTGCCTGGATGAGCTCTGGAAACACCATATATTTT.

In its sample, this clone was seen a few times. The V and J genes are TRBV7-9 and TRBJ1-1; no clear D. The V end was cut by 2 bases, the J end by 1 base, with 8 bases between. Germline CDR1 is SEHNR and CDR2 is FQNEAQ (reference sequence). The CDR3 sequence is 14 residues long. CDR3 sequence: CASSLRGSNTEAFF. CDR3 nucleotide sequence: TGTGCCAGCAGCTTACGAGGGTCGAACACTGAAGCTTTCTTT.

V is TRBV30 and J is TRBJ2-7; a possible D gene is TRBD2 (5 bases). V was clipped by 2 bases and J by 5 bases, with 10 bases between them. Germline CDR1 and CDR2: GTSNPN and SVGIG (reference sequence). The CDR3 sequence is 12 residues long. The CDR3 sequence is CAWSWIGDEQYF. CDR3 in DNA: TGTGCCTGGAGTTGGATCGGGGACGAGCAGTACTTC.

This clone has only a few counts. The chain recombines TRBV6-5 with TRBJ1-1; TRBD1 might be the D (6 bases). This CDR3 has 13 residues. Germline values: CDR1 MNHEY, CDR2 SVGAGI. V lost 2 bases to trimming and J lost 4 bases, with 8 bases between them. CDR3 sequence (DNA): TGTGCCAGCAGTTACGGGGGGGCCACTGAAGCTTTCTTT. Encoded protein: CASSYGGATEAFF.